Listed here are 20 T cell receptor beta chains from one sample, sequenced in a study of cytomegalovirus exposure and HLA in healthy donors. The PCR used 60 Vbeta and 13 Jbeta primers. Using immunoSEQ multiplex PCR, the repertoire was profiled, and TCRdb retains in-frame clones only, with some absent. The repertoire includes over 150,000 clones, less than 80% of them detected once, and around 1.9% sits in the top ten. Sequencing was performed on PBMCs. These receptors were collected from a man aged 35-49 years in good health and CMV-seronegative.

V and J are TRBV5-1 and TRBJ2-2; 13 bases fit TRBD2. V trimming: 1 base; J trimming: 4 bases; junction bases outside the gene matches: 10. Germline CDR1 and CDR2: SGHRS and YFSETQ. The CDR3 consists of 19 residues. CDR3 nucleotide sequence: TGCGCCAGCAGCTTGCGCACTAGCGGGAGGGTTGCAGTCACCGGGGAGCTGTTTTTT. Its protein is CASSLRTSGRVAVTGELFF.

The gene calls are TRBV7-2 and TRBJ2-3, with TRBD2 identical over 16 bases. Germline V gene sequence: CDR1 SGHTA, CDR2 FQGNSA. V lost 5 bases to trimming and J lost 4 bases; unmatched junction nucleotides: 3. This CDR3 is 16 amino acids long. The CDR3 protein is CASSRGLAGGADTQYF. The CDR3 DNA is TGTGCCAGCAGCAGGGGACTAGCGGGAGGGGCAGATACGCAGTATTTT.

CDR3 sequence (DNA): TGTGCCAGCAGTGGGAGACCGGGACTAGCGGGGGAGACCCAGTACTTC. Its translation: CASSGRPGLAGETQYF. The genes are TRBV2 and TRBJ2-5; TRBD2 matches at 13 bases. CDR3 length equals 16 residues. V dropped 4 bases and J dropped 5; count of bases not matched to a gene: 7. Germline CDR1 and CDR2: SNHLY and FYNNEI.

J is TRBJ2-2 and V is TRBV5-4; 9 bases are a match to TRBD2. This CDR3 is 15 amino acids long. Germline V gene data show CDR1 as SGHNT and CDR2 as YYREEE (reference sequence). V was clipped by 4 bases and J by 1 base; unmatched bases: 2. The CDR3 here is CASSQAGGNTGELFF. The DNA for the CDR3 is TGTGCCAGCAGCCAAGCGGGAGGGAACACCGGGGAGCTGTTTTTT.

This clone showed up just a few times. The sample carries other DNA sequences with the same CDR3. The CDR3 DNA reads TGTGCCAGCAGCTCAGGGGCGGGAGAGACCCAGTACTTC. Its protein is CASSSGAGETQYF. V is TRBV7-9 and J is TRBJ2-5; D is perhaps TRBD1 (6 bases). Germline V gene lookup returns CDR1 SEHNR and CDR2 FQNEAQ (reference sequence). The CDR3 totals 13 residues. Trimming stripped 4 bases from V and 4 bases from J, with 10 bases between.

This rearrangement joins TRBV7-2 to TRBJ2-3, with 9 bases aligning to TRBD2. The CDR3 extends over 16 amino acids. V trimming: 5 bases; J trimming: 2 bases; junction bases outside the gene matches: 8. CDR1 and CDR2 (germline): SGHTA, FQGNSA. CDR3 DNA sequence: TGTGCCAGCAGCACACAACCGGGACTAGCCACAGATACGCAGTATTTT. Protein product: CASSTQPGLATDTQYF.

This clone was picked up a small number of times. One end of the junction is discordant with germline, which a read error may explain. CDR3 amino acids: CASSYGIPGANGLTF. The CDR3 DNA is TGTGCCAGCAGTTATGGCATACCTGGGGCCAACGGCCTGACTTTC. V gene TRBV6-5 combines with J gene TRBJ2-6; the D gene is possibly TRBD1 (5 bases). Germline CDR1 and CDR2: MNHEY and SVGAGI. The CDR3 consists of 15 residues.

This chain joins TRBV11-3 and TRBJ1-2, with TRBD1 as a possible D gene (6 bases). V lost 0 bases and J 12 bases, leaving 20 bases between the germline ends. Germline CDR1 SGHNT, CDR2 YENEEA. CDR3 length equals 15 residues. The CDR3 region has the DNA TGTGCCAGCAGCTTAGAGGACAGAAACCCGCATCGGAACACCTTC. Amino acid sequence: CASSLEDRNPHRNTF.

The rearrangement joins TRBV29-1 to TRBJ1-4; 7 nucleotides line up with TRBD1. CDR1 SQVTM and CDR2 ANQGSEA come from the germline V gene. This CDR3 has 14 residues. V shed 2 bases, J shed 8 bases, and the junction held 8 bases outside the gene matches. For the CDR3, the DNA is TGCAGCGTTGAAATACGGGACAGCGTAGAAAAACTGTTTTTT. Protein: CSVEIRDSVEKLFF.

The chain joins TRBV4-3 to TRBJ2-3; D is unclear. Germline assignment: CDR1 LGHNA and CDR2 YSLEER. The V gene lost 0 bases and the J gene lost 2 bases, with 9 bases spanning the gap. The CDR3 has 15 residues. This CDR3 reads CASSQDSTTTDTQYF. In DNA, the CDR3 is TGCGCCAGCAGCCAAGATTCCACAACCACAGATACGCAGTATTTT.

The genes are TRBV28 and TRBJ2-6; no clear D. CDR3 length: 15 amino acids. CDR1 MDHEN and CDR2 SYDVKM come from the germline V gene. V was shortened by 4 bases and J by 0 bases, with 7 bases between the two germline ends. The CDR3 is CASSYAGSGANVLTF. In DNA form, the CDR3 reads TGTGCCAGCAGTTACGCCGGCTCTGGGGCCAACGTCCTGACTTTC.

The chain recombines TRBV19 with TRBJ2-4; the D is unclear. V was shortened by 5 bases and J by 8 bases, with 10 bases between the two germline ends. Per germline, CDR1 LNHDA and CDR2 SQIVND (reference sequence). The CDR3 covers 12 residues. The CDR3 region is CASSPDTHIQYF. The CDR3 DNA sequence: TGTGCCAGTAGTCCAGACACCCACATTCAGTACTTC.

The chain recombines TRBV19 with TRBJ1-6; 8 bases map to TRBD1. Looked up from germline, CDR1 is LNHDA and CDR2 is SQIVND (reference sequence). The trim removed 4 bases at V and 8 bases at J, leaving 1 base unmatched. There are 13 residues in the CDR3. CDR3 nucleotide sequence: TGTGCCAGTAGTACGGACAGGGATTCACCCCTCCACTTT. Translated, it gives CASSTDRDSPLHF.

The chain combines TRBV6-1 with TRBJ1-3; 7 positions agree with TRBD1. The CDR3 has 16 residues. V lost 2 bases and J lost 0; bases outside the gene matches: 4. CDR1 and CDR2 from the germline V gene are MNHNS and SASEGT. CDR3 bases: TGTGCCAGCAGTGAATTAACAGGGGTCTCTGGAAACACCATATATTTT. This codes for CASSELTGVSGNTIYF.

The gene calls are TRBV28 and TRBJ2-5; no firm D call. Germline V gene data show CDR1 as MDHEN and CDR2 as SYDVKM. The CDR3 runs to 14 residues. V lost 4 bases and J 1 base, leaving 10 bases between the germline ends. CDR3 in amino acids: CASSSRGSQETQYF. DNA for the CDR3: TGTGCCAGCAGTTCCCGAGGCTCCCAAGAGACCCAGTACTTC.

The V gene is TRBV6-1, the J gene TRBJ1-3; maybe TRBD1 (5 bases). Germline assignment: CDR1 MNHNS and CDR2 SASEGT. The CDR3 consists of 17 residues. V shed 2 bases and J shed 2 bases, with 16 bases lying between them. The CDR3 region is CASSERRAGLAGNTIYF. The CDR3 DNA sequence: TGTGCCAGCAGTGAACGGAGGGCAGGGTTGGCTGGAAACACCATATATTTT.

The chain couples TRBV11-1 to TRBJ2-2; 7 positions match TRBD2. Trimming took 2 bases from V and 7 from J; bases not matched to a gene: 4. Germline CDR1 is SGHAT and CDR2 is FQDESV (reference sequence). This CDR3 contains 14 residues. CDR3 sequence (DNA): TGTGCCAGCAGCTTACGTGGGGGGGTCGGGGAGCTGTTTTTT. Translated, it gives CASSLRGGVGELFF.

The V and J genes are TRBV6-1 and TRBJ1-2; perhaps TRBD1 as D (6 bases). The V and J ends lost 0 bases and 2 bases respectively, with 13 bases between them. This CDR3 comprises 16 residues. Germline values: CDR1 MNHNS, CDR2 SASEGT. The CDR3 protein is CASSEALQGTNYGYTF. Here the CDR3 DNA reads TGTGCCAGCAGTGAAGCGTTACAGGGTACGAACTATGGCTACACCTTC.

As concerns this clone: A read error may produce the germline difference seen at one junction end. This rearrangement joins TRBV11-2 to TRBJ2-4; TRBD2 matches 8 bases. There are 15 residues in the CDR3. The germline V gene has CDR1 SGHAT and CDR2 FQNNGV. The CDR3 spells CASSLGSGMQNSQYF. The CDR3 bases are TGTGCCAGCAGCTTAGGTAGCGGGATGCAAAACAGTCAGTACTTC. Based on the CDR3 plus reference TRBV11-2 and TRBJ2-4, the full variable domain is EAGVAQSPRYKIIEKRQSVAFWCNPISGHATLYWYQQILGQGPKLLIQFQNNGVVDDSQLPKDRFSAERLKGVDSTLKIQPAKLEDSAVYLCASSLGSGMQNSQYFGAGTRLSVL.

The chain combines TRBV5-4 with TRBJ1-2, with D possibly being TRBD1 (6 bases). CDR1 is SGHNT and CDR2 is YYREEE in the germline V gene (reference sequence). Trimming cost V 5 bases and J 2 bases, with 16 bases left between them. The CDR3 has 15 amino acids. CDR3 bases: TGTGCCAGCAGAGACCCACAGGGCGTCAACTATGGCTACACCTTC. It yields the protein CASRDPQGVNYGYTF.